The 31 T cell receptor beta chains below were found in one sample sequenced in a study of early T cells in non-severe SARS-CoV-2 infection. Each CDR3 protein gets one entry after TCRdb re-called the 5' RACE reads with MiXCR. The profile shows tens of thousands of distinct CDR3 sequences, 3% to 4.5% of them singletons. Sequences were obtained from whole blood. Receptor source: an adult who was a healthcare worker with PCR-confirmed SARS-CoV-2 infection or an uninfected control (not recorded which).

This clonotype showed up many times. The J gene is TRBJ1-2, the V gene TRBV30, with 7 bases lining up with TRBD1. Germline CDR1 is GTSNPN and CDR2 is SVGIG (reference sequence). CDR3 length: 12 amino acids. V lost 4 bases, J lost 5 bases, and 4 bases stayed unmatched. CDR3 nucleotides: TGTGCCTGGACCCCGACAGGGTATGGCTACACCTTC. The encoded protein is CAWTPTGYGYTF.

Only a few counts were recorded for this clonotype. V usage is TRBV29-1 and J usage is TRBJ2-7; 9 nucleotides line up with TRBD1. The CDR3 loop spans 16 amino acids. J gave up 2 bases and V 0 bases, and 8 bases lay outside the gene matches. The germline gives CDR1 SQVTM, CDR2 ANQGSEA. The CDR3 bases are TGCAGCGTTGAAGACCCTATGGGACAGGGAACCTACGAGCAGTACTTC. The encoded protein is CSVEDPMGQGTYEQYF.

The V and J genes are TRBV20-1 and TRBJ2-1; D not resolved. The CDR3 is made up of 12 amino acids. Germline V gives CDR1 DFQATT, CDR2 SNEGSKA (reference sequence). V lost 7 bases to trimming and J lost 1 base, with 8 bases between them. CDR3 sequence reads: CSVGGSYNEQFF. The CDR3 region has the DNA TGCAGTGTCGGCGGATCCTACAATGAGCAGTTCTTC.

This clonotype was seen repeatedly, ten times or more. The CDR3 DNA sequence: TGTGCCAGCAGCTTACTAGCGGAGAACACCGGGGAGCTGTTTTTT. The encoded protein is CASSLLAENTGELFF. This chain uses TRBV11-1 with TRBJ2-2; 7 bases agree with TRBD2. Germline CDR1 is SGHAT and CDR2 is FQDESV (reference sequence). CDR3 size: 15 residues. The junction had 1 base not matched to a gene; V was cut back by 2 bases and J by 1 base.

This clonotype was recorded many times. The chain has TRBV28 and TRBJ1-5; TRBD1 matches at 7 bases. The trim removed 6 bases at V and 4 bases at J, leaving 6 bases unmatched. Germline V lookup: CDR1 MDHEN, CDR2 SYDVKM. The CDR3 runs 14 residues. The CDR3 region is CASSPWDRNQPQHF. CDR3 coding DNA: TGTGCCAGCAGCCCCTGGGACAGAAATCAGCCCCAGCATTTT.

This clonotype was recorded at least ten times. The chain has TRBV4-3 and TRBJ2-3, with D maybe TRBD2 (5 bases). Germline V gene lookup returns CDR1 LGHNA and CDR2 YSLEER. Trimming stripped 4 bases from V and 1 base from J, with 15 bases between. There are 16 residues in the CDR3. CDR3 region: CASSPRSEGGTDTQYF. For the CDR3, the DNA is TGCGCCAGCAGCCCACGGTCAGAGGGAGGCACAGATACGCAGTATTTT.

The V and J genes are TRBV12-3 or TRBV12-4 and TRBJ1-2; 7 bases agree with TRBD1. The CDR3 is 14 residues long. The V and J ends lost 6 bases and 3 bases, in that order; junction bases with no gene match: 7. The chain's CDR3 is CASSPTGMDYGYTF. The DNA for the CDR3 is TGTGCCAGCAGCCCGACAGGGATGGACTATGGCTACACCTTC.

This clonotype was recorded many times. V usage is TRBV7-2 and J usage is TRBJ2-2; TRBD2 aligns across 14 bases. The junction had 11 bases not matched to a gene; V was cut back by 6 bases and J by 8 bases. Germline assignment: CDR1 SGHTA and CDR2 FQGNSA. The CDR3 has 17 residues. Here the CDR3 reads CASRTGTSGRTPGELFF. In DNA, the CDR3 is TGTGCCAGCAGGACCGGGACTAGCGGGAGAACACCGGGGGAGCTGTTTTTT.

This clonotype was recorded at least ten times. The V call is TRBV20-1, the J call TRBJ1-2; D is perhaps TRBD1 (5 bases). Germline CDR1 DFQATT, CDR2 SNEGSKA (reference sequence). The V gene lost 3 bases and the J gene lost 4 bases, with 12 bases spanning the gap. The CDR3 runs to 13 residues. CDR3 region: CSARAGPFYGYTF. DNA for the CDR3: TGCAGTGCTAGGGCAGGGCCATTCTATGGCTACACCTTC.

In its sample, this clonotype was seen many times. The chain recombines TRBV3-1 with TRBJ2-5; 10 bases agree with TRBD2. Germline CDR1 LGHDT, CDR2 YNNKEL (reference sequence). Trimming cost V 7 bases and J 7 bases; bases outside gene matches: 6. This CDR3 spans 13 amino acids. In DNA, the CDR3 is TGTGCCAGCACCATAGCGGGAGGTAGGACCCAGTACTTC. Translated, it gives CASTIAGGRTQYF.

The table lists this clonotype with many counts. This chain links TRBV3-1 with TRBJ2-7; 8 nucleotides agree with TRBD1. CDR1 and CDR2 from the germline V gene are LGHDT and YNNKEL (reference sequence). After removal of 0 bases from V and 7 bases from J, the junction contained 11 bases not matched to a gene. The CDR3 sequence is 16 residues long. CDR3 DNA sequence: TGTGCCAGCAGCCAAGAGAGGTCAGGGGGCGCAAGGGAGCAGTACTTC. Its translation: CASSQERSGGAREQYF.

In its sample, this clonotype was seen many times. The chain joins TRBV7-9 to TRBJ2-7; D could derive from TRBD1 or TRBD2 (5 bases each). CDR3 length: 13 residues. Germline V CDR1 and CDR2: SEHNR, FQNEAQ (reference sequence). Trimming pared 1 base from V and 6 bases from J, leaving 10 bases between. Here the CDR3 reads CASSLEAGSEQYV. The CDR3 DNA reads TGTGCCAGCAGCTTAGAAGCAGGGAGCGAGCAGTACGTC.

There are many counts of this clonotype. J is TRBJ2-2 and V is TRBV9, with no clear D. The V gene lost 0 bases and the J gene lost 6 bases, with 9 bases spanning the gap. The CDR3 totals 14 residues. In germline, CDR1 is SGDLS, CDR2 YYNGEE. CDR3 region: CASSVDNMAGELFF. CDR3 coding DNA: TGTGCCAGCAGCGTAGATAATATGGCCGGGGAGCTGTTTTTT.

This clonotype was detected a few times. The V and J genes are TRBV29-1 and TRBJ2-1; D possibly corresponds to TRBD2 (5 bases). The CDR3 spans 14 residues. With 4 bases removed from V and 5 bases from J, the gap between germline ends came to 15 bases. Per germline, CDR1 SQVTM and CDR2 ANQGSEA. CDR3 coding DNA: TGCAGCGTTGCTCGGGATCCAACAGACAATGAGCAGTTCTTC. Translating gives CSVARDPTDNEQFF.

This clonotype was counted many times. This chain links TRBV6-4 with TRBJ2-1; the match to TRBD2 covers 10 bases. The CDR3 loop spans 16 amino acids. Losses at the gene ends were 3 bases for V and 8 bases for J; bases not matched to a gene: 10. The germline V gene has CDR1 MRHNA and CDR2 SNTAGT. CDR3 nucleotide sequence: TGTGCCAGCAGTGAGTCGGGACTAGCGTCAAGTGATGAGCAGTTCTTC. Translated, it gives CASSESGLASSDEQFF.

This clonotype has a count of ten or more. The CDR3 DNA reads TGCGCCAGCAGCCAAGAATTCTTGGCTAGCGGGAGCTCCTACAATGAGCAGTTCTTC. Translating gives CASSQEFLASGSSYNEQFF. The rearrangement uses TRBV4-3 and TRBJ2-1; 10 bases line up with TRBD2. Germline-derived CDR1 and CDR2 are LGHNA and YSLEER. CDR3 length: 19 amino acids. Trimming took 0 bases from V and 0 from J; bases not matched to a gene: 8.

Comments on this clonotype: A much bigger clone sits one base away, suggesting this may be a read error. The rearrangement links TRBV6-2 or TRBV6-3 to TRBJ2-2; D gene uncertain. The V and J ends lost 6 bases and 6 bases respectively, with 11 bases between them. The CDR3 is made up of 13 amino acids. From germline, CDR1 is MNHEY and CDR2 SVGEGT. CDR3 DNA: TGTGCCAGCAGCCGGATCGGGCCCGGGGAGCTGTTTTTT. Protein product: CASSRIGPGELFF.

This clonotype was found many times. The chain links TRBV5-1 to TRBJ2-3, with 12 nucleotides matching TRBD2. The CDR3 runs 16 residues. Germline V lookup: CDR1 SGHRS, CDR2 YFSETQ. The ends lost 3 bases at V and 2 bases at J; junction bases unmatched: 4. As DNA, the CDR3 is TGCGCCAGCAGCTCTCGGACTAGCGGGGCCACAGATACGCAGTATTTT. It specifies CASSSRTSGATDTQYF.

Many counts were recorded for this clonotype. The chain uses TRBV7-9 and TRBJ2-3, with 8 bases fitting TRBD2. Per germline, CDR1 SEHNR and CDR2 FQNEAQ (reference sequence). Losses at the gene ends were 5 bases for V and 0 bases for J; bases not matched to a gene: 10. The CDR3 covers 17 residues. The CDR3 is CASSPPGGGPSTDTQYF. In DNA form, the CDR3 reads TGTGCCAGCAGCCCCCCGGGCGGGGGGCCTAGCACAGATACGCAGTATTTT.

This clonotype appeared many times. The CDR3 protein is CASSSAAGNTIYF. The CDR3 DNA reads TGTGCCAGCAGTTCGGCGGCTGGAAACACCATATATTTT. The chain employs TRBV6-5 and TRBJ1-3; D gene unclear. The germline CDR1 and CDR2 sequences are MNHEY and SVGAGI. V dropped 4 bases and J dropped 2 bases, with 6 bases sitting between them. The CDR3 runs to 13 residues.

V usage is TRBV4-3 and J usage is TRBJ1-4, with TRBD1 matching over 7 bases. Per the germline V gene, CDR1 is LGHNA and CDR2 is YSLEER. V lost 4 bases, J lost 8 bases, and 13 bases stayed unmatched. The length of the CDR3 is 16 residues. The CDR3 sequence is CASSRYGGQGGEKLFF. The CDR3 DNA reads as TGCGCCAGCAGCCGGTACGGCGGCCAGGGGGGCGAAAAACTGTTTTTT.

This clonotype has more than one count but fewer than ten. The chain employs TRBV7-9 and TRBJ2-1; D may correspond to TRBD1 or TRBD2 (5 bases each). The V gene's germline CDR1 is SEHNR and CDR2 FQNEAQ (reference sequence). V was cut by 4 bases and J by 5 bases, with 12 bases left in between. The CDR3 runs to 14 residues. The CDR3 DNA reads as TGTGCCAGCAGCTCACGAGGGACCGACAATGAGCAGTTCTTC. Translation: CASSSRGTDNEQFF. The entire variable domain, with the rest obtained from reference TRBV7-9 and TRBJ2-1, is as follows: DTGVSQNPRHKITKRGQNVTFRCDPISEHNRLYWYRQTLGQGPEFLTYFQNEAQLEKSRLLSDRFSAERPKGSFSTLEIQRTEQGDSAMYLCASSSRGTDNEQFFGPGTRLTVL.

This clonotype showed up many times. The CDR3 DNA reads as TGTGCCAGCAGCGCAGGACAGGGAAGGCAGTTCTTC. It specifies CASSAGQGRQFF. The gene calls are TRBV6-4 and TRBJ2-1, with 8 bases identical to TRBD1. J lost 12 bases, V lost 6 bases, and 7 bases had no gene match. The CDR3 runs to 12 residues. Germline values: CDR1 MRHNA, CDR2 SNTAGT.

This clonotype was seen many times. The chain joins TRBV20-1 to TRBJ1-1; D perhaps matches TRBD1 (6 bases). The ends were cut back, 0 bases at V and 4 bases at J, with 12 bases in the middle. The CDR3 is 14 amino acids. The germline gives CDR1 DFQATT, CDR2 SNEGSKA (reference sequence). The CDR3 DNA is TGCAGTGCTAGAGATAACGGCAGGGGCACTGAAGCTTTCTTT. Its translation is CSARDNGRGTEAFF.

This clonotype occurred many times. J is TRBJ1-2 and V is TRBV28; 9 bases map to TRBD1. From germline, CDR1 is MDHEN and CDR2 SYDVKM. The CDR3 consists of 12 residues. CDR3 residues: CAYGQGNYGYTF. CDR3 in DNA: TGTGCTTATGGACAGGGGAACTATGGCTACACCTTC.

This clonotype was detected ten times or more. The rearrangement links TRBV29-1 to TRBJ2-2; perhaps TRBD2 as D (6 bases). Germline assignment: CDR1 SQVTM and CDR2 ANQGSEA. The CDR3 is made up of 14 amino acids. Trimming took off 1 base at V and 2 bases at J, with 8 bases between the two ends. CDR3 residues: CSVEAGVNTGELFF. Written as DNA, the CDR3 is TGCAGCGTTGAAGCGGGGGTTAACACCGGGGAGCTGTTTTTT.

This clonotype has a count of ten or more. Written as DNA, the CDR3 is TGCAGCGTTGAAGATAAACTGACTTATGGCTACACCTTC. Its protein is CSVEDKLTYGYTF. The chain is built from TRBV29-1 and TRBJ1-2; D gene ambiguous. V was pared by 0 bases and J by 5 bases, with 10 bases between. The CDR3 has 13 amino acids. Germline V gene sequence: CDR1 SQVTM, CDR2 ANQGSEA.

This clonotype was seen ten or more times. DNA of the CDR3: TGTGCCAGCAGACTCACAGGGGGTGGCTACACCTTC. It encodes CASRLTGGGYTF. This chain uses TRBV6-6 with TRBJ1-2, with 8 bases lining up with TRBD1. Germline loops: CDR1 MNHNY, CDR2 SVGAGI (reference sequence). After removal of 6 bases from V and 7 bases from J, the junction contained 4 bases not matched to a gene. The length of the CDR3 is 12 residues.

This clonotype is labeled as medium-sized (0.01 to 0.1%). The chain is built from TRBV4-3 and TRBJ2-3, with TRBD1 matching 8 bases. The junction had 6 bases not matched to a gene; V was cut back by 0 bases and J by 4 bases. The CDR3 covers 16 residues. Germline V gene lookup returns CDR1 LGHNA and CDR2 YSLEER. The CDR3 reads CASSQDGRGLSDTQYF. The CDR3 DNA follows: TGCGCCAGCAGCCAAGATGGCAGGGGGCTATCAGATACGCAGTATTTT.

This clonotype was counted at least ten times. The genes are TRBV27 and TRBJ2-6; 7 bases are shared with TRBD1. Germline values: CDR1 MNHEY, CDR2 SMNVEV (reference sequence). Losses at the gene ends were 2 bases for V and 4 bases for J; bases not matched to a gene: 8. There are 17 residues in the CDR3. CDR3 in amino acids: CASSLPLEGAGANVLTF. DNA for the CDR3: TGTGCCAGCAGTTTACCGCTCGAGGGGGCCGGGGCCAACGTCCTGACTTTC.

This clonotype was recorded many times. The rearrangement uses TRBV15 and TRBJ2-1; 8 bases map to TRBD1. Germline CDR1 and CDR2: LNHNV and YYDKDF (reference sequence). This CDR3 has 16 amino acids. V was pared by 7 bases and J by 6 bases, with 14 bases of the junction left unmatched. For the CDR3, the DNA is TGTGCCACCACACTCGACAGGGGCCGCCGCACCAATGAGCAGTTCTTC. It yields the protein CATTLDRGRRTNEQFF.